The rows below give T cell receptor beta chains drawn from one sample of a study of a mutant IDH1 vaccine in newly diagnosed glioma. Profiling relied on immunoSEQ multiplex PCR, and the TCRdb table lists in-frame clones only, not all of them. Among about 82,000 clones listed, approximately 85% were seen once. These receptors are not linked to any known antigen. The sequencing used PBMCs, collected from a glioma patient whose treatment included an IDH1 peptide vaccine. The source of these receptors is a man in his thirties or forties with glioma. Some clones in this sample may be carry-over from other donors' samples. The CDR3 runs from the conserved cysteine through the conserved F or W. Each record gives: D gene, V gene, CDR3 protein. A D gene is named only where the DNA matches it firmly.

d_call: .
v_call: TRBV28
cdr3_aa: CASSRPRGRAFF

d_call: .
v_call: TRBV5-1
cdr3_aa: CASSLGFDNEQFF

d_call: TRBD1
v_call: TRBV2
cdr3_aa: CASSQALLEGQGVWEQYF

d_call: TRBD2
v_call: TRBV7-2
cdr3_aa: CASSLGTSGRTTAYEQYF

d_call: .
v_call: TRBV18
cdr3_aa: CASSTRGMDTEAFF

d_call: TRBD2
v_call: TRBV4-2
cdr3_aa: CASSRLAGGPNEQFF

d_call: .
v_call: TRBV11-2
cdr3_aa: CASSLSGGSYEQYF

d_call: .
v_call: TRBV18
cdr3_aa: CASSPRAVGSSYNEQFF

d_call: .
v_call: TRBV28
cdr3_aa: CASTPRGVSPLHF

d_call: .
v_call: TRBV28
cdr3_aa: CATTRPSRTEAFF

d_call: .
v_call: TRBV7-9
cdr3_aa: CASSSRTDSSEQYF

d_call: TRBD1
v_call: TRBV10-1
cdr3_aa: CASGTGRFTEQYF

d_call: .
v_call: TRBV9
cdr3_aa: CASSSGNYPRADTQYF

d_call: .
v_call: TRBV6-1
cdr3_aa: CASSLQGWDQPQHF

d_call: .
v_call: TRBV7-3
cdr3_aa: CASSPTVGGVRGYTF

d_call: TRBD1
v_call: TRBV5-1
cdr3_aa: CASSSTTGGNEKLFF

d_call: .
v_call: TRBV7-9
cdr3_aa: CASSLDGREAGMNTEAFF

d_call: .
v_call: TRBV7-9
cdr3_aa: CASSPLPGVNYGYTF

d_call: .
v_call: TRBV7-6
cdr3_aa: CASSLNTGRLYTEAFF

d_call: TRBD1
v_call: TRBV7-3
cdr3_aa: CASSPTGGASSGNTIYF

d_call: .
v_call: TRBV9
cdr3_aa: CASSVAGNENTIYF

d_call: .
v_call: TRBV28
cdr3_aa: CASSTVTEAFF

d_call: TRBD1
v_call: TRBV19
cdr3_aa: CATRTDRGPSPLHF

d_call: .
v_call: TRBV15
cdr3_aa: CATSRDLSGRATDTQYF

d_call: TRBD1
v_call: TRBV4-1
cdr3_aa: CASSQDSGTGGYEQYF

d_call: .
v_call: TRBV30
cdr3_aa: CAWSDNEQYF

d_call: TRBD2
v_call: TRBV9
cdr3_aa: CASSVVVLAKAGELFF

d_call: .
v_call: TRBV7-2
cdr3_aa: CASSPSDSNQPQHF

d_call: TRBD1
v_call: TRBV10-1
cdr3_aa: CASSESQGANTEAFF

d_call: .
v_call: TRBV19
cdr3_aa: CASSIGIKGFYNEQFF

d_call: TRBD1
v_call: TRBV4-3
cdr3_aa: CASSDPGQGRYNEQFF

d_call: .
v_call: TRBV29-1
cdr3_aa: CSGVLEDTQYF

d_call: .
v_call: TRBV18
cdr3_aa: CASSPSRPSGNTIYF

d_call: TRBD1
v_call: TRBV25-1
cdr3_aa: CASRSDRGHNYGYTF

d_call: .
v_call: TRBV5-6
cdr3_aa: CASSPGPSYEQYF

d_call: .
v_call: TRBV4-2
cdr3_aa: CASSQGLGYNEQFF

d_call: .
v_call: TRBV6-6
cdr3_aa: CASSVDYVGEQYF

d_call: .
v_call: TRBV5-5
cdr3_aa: CASSLGPSDNEQFF

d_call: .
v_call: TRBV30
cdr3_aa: CAWSGSGANVLTF

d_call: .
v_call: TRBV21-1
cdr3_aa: CASSIGRGLYQPQHF

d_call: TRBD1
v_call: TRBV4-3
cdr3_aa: CASSPYRGGETQYF